A single sample is the source of the 3 T cell receptor beta chains below, sequenced in a study of blood T cells in healthy people across ages. Then a second PCR, running roughly 6 to 12 cycles, was carried out with a sample-barcoded 5' primer and a J-beta primer mix. TCRdb analysed the 5' RACE reads with MiXCR anew, one entry per CDR3 protein. The sample lists hundreds of thousands of distinct CDR3 sequences, around half seen once, with roughly a third in the top ten. Sequencing was carried out using blood. The receptor source for this set is a woman aged 60-75 years in good health.

This chain links TRBV6-6 with TRBJ1-2, with D tentatively TRBD1 (6 bases). CDR3 size: 13 residues. V dropped 0 bases and J dropped 7 bases, with 9 bases sitting between them. CDR1 and CDR2 (germline): MNHNY, SVGAGI (reference sequence). The CDR3 region has the DNA TGTGCCAGCAGTTACTCAACAGGGTCTGGCTACACCTTC. Translating gives CASSYSTGSGYTF.

In the case of this clonotype: It may be a read error: a sequence one base away is much more abundant. This chain links TRBV29-1 with TRBJ2-1, with TRBD1 identical over 8 bases. CDR3 size: 12 residues. Germline lookup yields CDR1 SQVTM and CDR2 ANQGSEA. CDR3 amino acids: CSVLDRGNERFF. The CDR3 bases are TGCAGCGTTCTCGACAGGGGCAATGAGCGGTTCTTC.

This clonotype was observed many times. This chain joins TRBV7-2 and TRBJ2-7; 13 bases line up with TRBD2. The CDR3 runs 18 residues. CDR1 SGHTA and CDR2 FQGNSA come from the germline V gene. The V segment lost 2 bases and the J segment 3 bases; nucleotides outside the gene matches: 10. The CDR3 DNA is TGTGCCAGCAGCTTAACTAGCGGGAGGGCTCCAGGTGACTACGAGCAGTACTTC. The encoded protein is CASSLTSGRAPGDYEQYF.